This T cell receptor beta chain comes out of a study of CD8 T cells in ankylosing spondylitis. Using its own MiXCR run on the 5' RACE reads, TCRdb lists one record per CDR3 protein. The sample has a few hundred thousand distinct CDR3 sequences; 7.5% to 9% are singletons. This clonotype occurred a few times. The antigen remains unidentified. Study results and caveats: In reactive arthritis synovial fluid and blood, some motif variants had been reported before. Characteristic, it appeared, of ankylosing spondylitis blood was a TCR beta motif of several highly homologous variants. Matched ankylosing spondylitis synovial fluid reportedly contained a significantly enriched population of disease-linked clones.

This receptor was taken from a male donor with ankylosing spondylitis. The sequenced sample consisted of blood, either unsorted or a sorted T cell fraction (not recorded which).

The CDR3 reads CASSHGGTSGSYEQYF. CDR3 DNA sequence: TGTGCCAGCAGCCACGGAGGGACTAGCGGGAGCTACGAGCAGTACTTC. The gene calls are TRBV4-2 and TRBJ2-7; TRBD2 matches 14 bases. V gave up 3 bases and J gave up 3 bases; unmatched junction bases: 4. This CDR3 has 16 amino acids. Germline CDR1 is LGHNA and CDR2 is YNFKEQ.